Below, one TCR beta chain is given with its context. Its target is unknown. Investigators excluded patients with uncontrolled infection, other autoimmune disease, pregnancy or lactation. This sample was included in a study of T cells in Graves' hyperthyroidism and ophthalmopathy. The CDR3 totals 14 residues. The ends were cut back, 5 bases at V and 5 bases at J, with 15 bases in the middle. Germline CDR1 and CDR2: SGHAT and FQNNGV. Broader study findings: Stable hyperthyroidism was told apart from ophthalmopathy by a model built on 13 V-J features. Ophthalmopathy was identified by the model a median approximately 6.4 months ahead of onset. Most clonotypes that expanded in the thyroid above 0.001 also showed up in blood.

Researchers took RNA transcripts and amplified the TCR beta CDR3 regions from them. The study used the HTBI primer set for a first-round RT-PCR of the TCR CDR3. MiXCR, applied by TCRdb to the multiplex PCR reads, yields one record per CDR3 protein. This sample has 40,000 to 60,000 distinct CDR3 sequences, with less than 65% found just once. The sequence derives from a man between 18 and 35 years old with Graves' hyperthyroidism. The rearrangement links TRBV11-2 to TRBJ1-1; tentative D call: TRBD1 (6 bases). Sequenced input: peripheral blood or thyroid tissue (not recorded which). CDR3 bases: TGTGCCAGCAGCGCCAGGGGCCTCGGGACTGAAGCTTTCTTT. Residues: CASSARGLGTEAFF.